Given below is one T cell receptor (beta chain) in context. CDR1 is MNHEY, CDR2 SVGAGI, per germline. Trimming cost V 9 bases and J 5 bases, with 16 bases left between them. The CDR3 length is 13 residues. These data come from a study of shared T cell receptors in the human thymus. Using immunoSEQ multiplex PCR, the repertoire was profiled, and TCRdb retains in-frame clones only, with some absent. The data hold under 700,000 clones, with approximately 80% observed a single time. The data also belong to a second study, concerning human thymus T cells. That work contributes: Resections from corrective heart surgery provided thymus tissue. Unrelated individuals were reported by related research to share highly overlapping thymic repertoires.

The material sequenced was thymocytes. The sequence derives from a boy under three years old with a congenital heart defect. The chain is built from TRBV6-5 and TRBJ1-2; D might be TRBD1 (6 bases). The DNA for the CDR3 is TGTGCCAGTCGGGGCAGGGGCTGGTATGGCTACACCTTC. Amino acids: CASRGRGWYGYTF.